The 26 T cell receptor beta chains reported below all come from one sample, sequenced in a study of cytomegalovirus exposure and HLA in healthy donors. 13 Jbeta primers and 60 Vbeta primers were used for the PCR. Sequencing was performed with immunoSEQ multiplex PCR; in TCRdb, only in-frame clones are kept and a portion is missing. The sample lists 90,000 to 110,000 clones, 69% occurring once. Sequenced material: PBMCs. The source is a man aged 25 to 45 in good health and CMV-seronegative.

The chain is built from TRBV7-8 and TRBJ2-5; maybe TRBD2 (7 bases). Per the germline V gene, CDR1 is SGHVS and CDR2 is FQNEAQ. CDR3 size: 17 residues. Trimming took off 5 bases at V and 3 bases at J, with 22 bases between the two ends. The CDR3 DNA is TGTGCCAGCAGCCCCCCGGGAGGAGGGGGAGGAAAAGAGACCCAGTACTTC. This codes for CASSPPGGGGGKETQYF.

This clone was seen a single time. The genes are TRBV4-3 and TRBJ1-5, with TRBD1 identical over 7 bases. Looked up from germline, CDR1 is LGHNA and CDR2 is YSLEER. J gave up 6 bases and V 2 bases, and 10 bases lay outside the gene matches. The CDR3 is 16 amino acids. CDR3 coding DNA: TGCGCCAGCAGCCAACGGACAGGATTCTCTACTCAGCCCCAGCATTTT. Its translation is CASSQRTGFSTQPQHF.

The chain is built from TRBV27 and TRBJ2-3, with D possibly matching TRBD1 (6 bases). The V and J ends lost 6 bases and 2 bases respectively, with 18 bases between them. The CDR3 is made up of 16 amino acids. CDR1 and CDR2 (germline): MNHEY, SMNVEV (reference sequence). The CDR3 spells CASSQVRGHLTDTQYF. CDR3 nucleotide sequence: TGTGCCAGCAGCCAAGTTCGGGGACATCTCACAGATACGCAGTATTTT.

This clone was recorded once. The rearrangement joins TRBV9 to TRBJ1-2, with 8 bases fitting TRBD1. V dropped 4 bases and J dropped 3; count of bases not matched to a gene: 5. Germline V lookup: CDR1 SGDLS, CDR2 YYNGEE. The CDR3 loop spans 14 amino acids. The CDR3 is CASSPPGGDYGYTF. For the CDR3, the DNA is TGTGCCAGCAGCCCTCCAGGGGGCGACTATGGCTACACCTTC.

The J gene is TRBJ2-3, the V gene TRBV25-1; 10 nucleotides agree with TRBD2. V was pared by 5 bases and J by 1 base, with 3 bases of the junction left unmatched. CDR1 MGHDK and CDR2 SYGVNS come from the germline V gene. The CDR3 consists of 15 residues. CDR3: CASSRLAGGTDTQYF. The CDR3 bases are TGTGCCAGCAGTCGTCTAGCGGGAGGCACAGATACGCAGTATTTT.

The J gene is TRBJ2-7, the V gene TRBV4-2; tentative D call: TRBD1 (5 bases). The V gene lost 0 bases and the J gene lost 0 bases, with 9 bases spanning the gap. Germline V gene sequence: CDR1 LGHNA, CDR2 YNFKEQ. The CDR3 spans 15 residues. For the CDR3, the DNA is TGTGCCAGCAGCCAAGATTACAGGAGCTCCTACGAGCAGTACTTC. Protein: CASSQDYRSSYEQYF.

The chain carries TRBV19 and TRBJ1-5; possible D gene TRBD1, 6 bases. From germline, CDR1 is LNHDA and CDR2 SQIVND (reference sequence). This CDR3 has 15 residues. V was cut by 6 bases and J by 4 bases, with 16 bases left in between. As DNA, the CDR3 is TGTGCCAGTAGAACTACCGGGACAAAGAATCAGCCCCAGCATTTT. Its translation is CASRTTGTKNQPQHF.

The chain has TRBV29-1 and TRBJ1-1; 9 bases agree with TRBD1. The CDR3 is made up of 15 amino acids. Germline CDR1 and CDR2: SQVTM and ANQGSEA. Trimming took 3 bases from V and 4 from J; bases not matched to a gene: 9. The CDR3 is CSVDVQGAVSTEAFF. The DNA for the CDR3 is TGCAGCGTTGACGTACAGGGGGCTGTGAGCACTGAAGCTTTCTTT.

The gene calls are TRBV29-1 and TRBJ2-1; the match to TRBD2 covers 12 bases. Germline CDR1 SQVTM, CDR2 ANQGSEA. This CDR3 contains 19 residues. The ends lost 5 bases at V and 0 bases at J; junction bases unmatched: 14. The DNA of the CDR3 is TGCAGCGTTCCCTATACTAGCGGGAGGATTTCAAGCTCCTACAATGAGCAGTTCTTC. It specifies CSVPYTSGRISSSYNEQFF.

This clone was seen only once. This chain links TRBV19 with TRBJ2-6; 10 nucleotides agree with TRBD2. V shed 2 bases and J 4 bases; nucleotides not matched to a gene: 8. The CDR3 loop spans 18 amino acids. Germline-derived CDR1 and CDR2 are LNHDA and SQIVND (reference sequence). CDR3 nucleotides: TGTGCCAGTAGTATATGGACTAGCGGAAAAAGGGGGGCCAACGTCCTGACTTTC. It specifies CASSIWTSGKRGANVLTF.

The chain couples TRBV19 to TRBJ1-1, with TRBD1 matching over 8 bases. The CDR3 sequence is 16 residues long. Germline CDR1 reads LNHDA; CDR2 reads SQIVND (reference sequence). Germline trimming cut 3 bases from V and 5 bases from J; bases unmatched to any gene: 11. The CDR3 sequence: CASSISAGGEGTEAFF. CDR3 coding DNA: TGTGCCAGTAGTATCTCAGCAGGGGGCGAAGGTACTGAAGCTTTCTTT.

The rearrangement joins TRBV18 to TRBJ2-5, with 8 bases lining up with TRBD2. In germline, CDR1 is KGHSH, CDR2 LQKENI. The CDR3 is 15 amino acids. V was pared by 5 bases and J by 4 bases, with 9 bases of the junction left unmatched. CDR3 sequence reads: CASSSAAGVGETQYF. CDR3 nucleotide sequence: TGTGCCAGCTCATCCGCAGCGGGAGTTGGAGAGACCCAGTACTTC.

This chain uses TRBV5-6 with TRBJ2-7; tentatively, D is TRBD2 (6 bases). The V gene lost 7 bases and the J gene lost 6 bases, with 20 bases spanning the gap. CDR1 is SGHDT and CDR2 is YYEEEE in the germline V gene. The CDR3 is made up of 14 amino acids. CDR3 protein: CASHGRRALFEQYF. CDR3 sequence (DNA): TGTGCCAGCCATGGGAGGAGGGCCCTCTTCGAGCAGTACTTC. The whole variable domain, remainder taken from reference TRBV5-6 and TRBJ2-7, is DAGVTQSPTHLIKTRGQQVTLRCSPKSGHDTVSWYQQALGQGPQFIFQYYEEEERQRGNFPDRFSGHQFPNYSSELNVNALLLGDSALYLCASHGRRALFEQYFGPGTRLTVT.

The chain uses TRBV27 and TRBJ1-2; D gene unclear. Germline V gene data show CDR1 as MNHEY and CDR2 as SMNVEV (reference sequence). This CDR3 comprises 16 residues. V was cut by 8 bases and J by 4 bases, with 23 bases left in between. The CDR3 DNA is TGTGCCAGCTCTGGCCTGGGCCCAACCCGTCGCTATGGCTACACCTTC. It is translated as CASSGLGPTRRYGYTF.

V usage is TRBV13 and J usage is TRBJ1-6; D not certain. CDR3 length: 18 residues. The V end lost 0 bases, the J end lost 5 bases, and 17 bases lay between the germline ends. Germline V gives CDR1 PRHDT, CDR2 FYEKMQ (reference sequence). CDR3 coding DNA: TGTGCCAGCAGCTTAGGGGGTGGTAGAGGGAACAATAATTCACCCCTCCACTTT. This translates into CASSLGGGRGNNNSPLHF.

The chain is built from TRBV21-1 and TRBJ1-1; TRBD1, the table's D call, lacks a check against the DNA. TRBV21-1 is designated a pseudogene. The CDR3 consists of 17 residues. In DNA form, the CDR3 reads TGTGCCAGCAGCAAAGGGATGAGACAGGGCCCGAACACTGAAGCTTTCTTT. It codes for CASSKGMRQGPNTEAFF.

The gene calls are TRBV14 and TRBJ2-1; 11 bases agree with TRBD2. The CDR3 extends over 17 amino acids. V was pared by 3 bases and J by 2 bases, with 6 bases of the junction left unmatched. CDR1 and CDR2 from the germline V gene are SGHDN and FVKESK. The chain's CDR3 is CASSQSGLADAYNEQFF. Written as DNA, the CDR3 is TGTGCCAGCAGCCAGTCGGGACTAGCGGACGCCTACAATGAGCAGTTCTTC.

The CDR3, as DNA: TGCGCCAGCAGCCAAGATACCCCTATAGCGGCCTCCTACAATGAGCAGTTCTTC. Protein product: CASSQDTPIAASYNEQFF. The chain recombines TRBV4-3 with TRBJ2-1, with D possibly being TRBD2 (6 bases). The germline gives CDR1 LGHNA, CDR2 YSLEER. The CDR3 totals 18 residues. V dropped 0 bases and J dropped 0 bases, with 15 bases sitting between them.

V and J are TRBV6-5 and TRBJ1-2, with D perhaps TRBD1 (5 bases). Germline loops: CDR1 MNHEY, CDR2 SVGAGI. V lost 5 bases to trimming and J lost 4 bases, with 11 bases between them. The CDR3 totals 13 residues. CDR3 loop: CASSPRQSYGYTF. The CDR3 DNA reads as TGTGCCAGCAGTCCCCGACAGAGCTATGGCTACACCTTC.

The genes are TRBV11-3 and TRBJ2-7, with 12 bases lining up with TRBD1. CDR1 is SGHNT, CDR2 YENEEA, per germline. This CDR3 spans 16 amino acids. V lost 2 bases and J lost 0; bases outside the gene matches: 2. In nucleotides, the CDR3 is TGTGCCAGCAGCTTATGGGGACAGGGGGCCTCCTACGAGCAGTACTTC. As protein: CASSLWGQGASYEQYF. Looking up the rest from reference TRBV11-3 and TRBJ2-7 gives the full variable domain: EAGVVQSPRYKIIEKKQPVAFWCNPISGHNTLYWYLQNLGQGPELLIRYENEEAVDDSQLPKDRFSAERLKGVDSTLKIQPAELGDSAVYLCASSLWGQGASYEQYFGPGTRLTVT.

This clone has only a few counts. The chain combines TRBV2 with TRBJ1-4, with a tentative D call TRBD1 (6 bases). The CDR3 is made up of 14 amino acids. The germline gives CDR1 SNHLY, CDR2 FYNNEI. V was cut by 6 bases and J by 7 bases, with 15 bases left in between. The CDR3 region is CASRQSGGAEKLFF. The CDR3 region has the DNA TGTGCCAGCAGGCAATCGGGGGGGGCTGAAAAACTGTTTTTT.

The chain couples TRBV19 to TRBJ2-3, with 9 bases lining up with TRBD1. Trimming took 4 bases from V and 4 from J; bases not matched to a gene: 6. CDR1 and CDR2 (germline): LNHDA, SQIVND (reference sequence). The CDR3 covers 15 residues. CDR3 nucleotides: TGTGCCAGTAGTAGCGGGACAGGGATGTCAGATACGCAGTATTTT. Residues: CASSSGTGMSDTQYF.

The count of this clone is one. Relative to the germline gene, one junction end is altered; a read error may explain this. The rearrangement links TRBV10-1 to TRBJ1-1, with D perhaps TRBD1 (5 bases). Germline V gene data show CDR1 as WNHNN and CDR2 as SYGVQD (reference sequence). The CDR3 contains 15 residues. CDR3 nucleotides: TGCGCCAGCAGTAAGTCTAATGACAGCTACACTGAAGCTTTCTTT. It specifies CASSKSNDSYTEAFF.

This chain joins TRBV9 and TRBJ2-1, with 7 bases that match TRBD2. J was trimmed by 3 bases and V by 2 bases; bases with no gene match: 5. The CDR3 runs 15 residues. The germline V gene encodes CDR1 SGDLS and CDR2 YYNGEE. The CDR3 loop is CASSVAGTNYNEQFF. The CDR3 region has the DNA TGTGCCAGCAGCGTCGCCGGGACTAACTACAATGAGCAGTTCTTC.

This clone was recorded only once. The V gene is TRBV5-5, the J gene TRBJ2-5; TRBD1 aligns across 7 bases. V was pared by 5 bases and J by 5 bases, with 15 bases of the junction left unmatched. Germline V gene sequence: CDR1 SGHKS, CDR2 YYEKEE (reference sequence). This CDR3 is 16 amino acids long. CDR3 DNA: TGTGCCAGCAGACTGAACCTAGCTGGACAGGTGGAGACCCAGTACTTC. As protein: CASRLNLAGQVETQYF. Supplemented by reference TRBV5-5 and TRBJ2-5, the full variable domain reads DAGVTQSPTHLIKTRGQQVTLRCSPISGHKSVSWYQQVLGQGPQFIFQYYEKEERGRGNFPDRFSARQFPNYSSELNVNALLLGDSALYLCASRLNLAGQVETQYFGPGTRLLVL.

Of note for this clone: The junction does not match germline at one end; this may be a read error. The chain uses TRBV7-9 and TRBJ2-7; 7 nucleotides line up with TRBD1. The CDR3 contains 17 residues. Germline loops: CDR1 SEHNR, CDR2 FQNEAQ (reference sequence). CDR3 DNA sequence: TGTTCCAGCAGCTCAAACAGGGGCGACCAGATAACCTACGAGCAGTACTTC. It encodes CSSSSNRGDQITYEQYF.